This T cell receptor beta chain was found in a study of radiation and T cells in renal cell carcinoma. Study-wide results and caveats: Baseline intratumoral clonotype presence is unknown without pretreatment biopsies. In blood, top tumor clones expanded by 2 weeks, shrinking by 4.

This CDR3 is 15 amino acids long. CDR1 is SGDLS, CDR2 YYNGEE, per germline. V was cut by 0 bases and J by 4 bases, with 12 bases left in between. Time point: blood 2 weeks post-SBRT. The treatment is: 15 Gy SBRT to primary tumor, nephrectomy 4 weeks later. The repertoire was sequenced with immunoSEQ multiplex PCR; TCRdb's copy has only in-frame clones and lacks some. The sample shows some 120,000 clones, roughly four fifths of them seen only once. As concerns this clone: What it recognizes is unknown.

This TCR was recovered from a man aged 45-65 years with renal cell carcinoma. The sequencing here drew on blood, taken from a patient whose treatment included radiotherapy and nephrectomy. The genes are TRBV9 and TRBJ2-3; D is uncertain. CDR3: CASSVGNPRSDTQYF. The DNA of the CDR3 is TGTGCCAGCAGCGTAGGCAATCCTAGGTCAGATACGCAGTATTTT.